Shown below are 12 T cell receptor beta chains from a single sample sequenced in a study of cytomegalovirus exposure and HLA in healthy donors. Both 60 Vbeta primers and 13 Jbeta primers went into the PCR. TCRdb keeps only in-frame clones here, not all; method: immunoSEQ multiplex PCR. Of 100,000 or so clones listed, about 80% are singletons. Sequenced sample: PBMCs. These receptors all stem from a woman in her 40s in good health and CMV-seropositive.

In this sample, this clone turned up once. For the CDR3, the DNA is TGTGCCAGCAGCTTGGTTCGGGGGACAGGGAACACTGAAGCTTTCTTT. Amino acid sequence: CASSLVRGTGNTEAFF. The rearrangement links TRBV5-6 to TRBJ1-1, with 8 bases identical to TRBD1. The trim removed 0 bases at V and 1 base at J, leaving 5 bases unmatched. Germline V gene lookup returns CDR1 SGHDT and CDR2 YYEEEE. There are 16 residues in the CDR3.

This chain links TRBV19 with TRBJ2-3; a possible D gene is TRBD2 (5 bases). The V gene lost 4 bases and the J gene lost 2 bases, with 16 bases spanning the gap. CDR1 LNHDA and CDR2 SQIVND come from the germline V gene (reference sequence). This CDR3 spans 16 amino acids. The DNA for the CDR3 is TGTGCCAGTAGTACCGTCGGACTTAGCGACACAGATACGCAGTATTTT. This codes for CASSTVGLSDTDTQYF.

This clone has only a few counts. CDR3: CASSYRGTSSYNEQFF. CDR3 nucleotide sequence: TGTGCCAGCAGTTACCGGGGAACTAGCTCCTACAATGAGCAGTTCTTC. The V call is TRBV6-6, the J call TRBJ2-1, with D perhaps matching TRBD2 (5 bases). Germline V CDR1 and CDR2: MNHNY, SVGAGI (reference sequence). The CDR3 has 16 amino acids. The V gene lost 2 bases and the J gene lost 0 bases, with 11 bases spanning the gap.

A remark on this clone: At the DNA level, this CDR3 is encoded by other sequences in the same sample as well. Written as DNA, the CDR3 is TGCGCCAGCAGCCCGGGGACAGGGGGAGGGGAGACCCAGTACTTC. This sequence encodes CASSPGTGGGETQYF. J is TRBJ2-5 and V is TRBV4-1; 11 bases are shared with TRBD1. Germline V CDR1 and CDR2: MGHRA, YSYEKL. The trim removed 4 bases at V and 5 bases at J, leaving 6 bases unmatched. CDR3 size: 15 residues.

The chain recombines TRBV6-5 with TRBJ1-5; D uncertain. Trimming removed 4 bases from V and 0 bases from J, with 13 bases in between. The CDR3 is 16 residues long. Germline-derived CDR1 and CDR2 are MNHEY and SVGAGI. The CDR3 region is CASSSDGSYSNQPQHF. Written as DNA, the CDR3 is TGTGCCAGCAGTTCGGACGGGAGCTATAGCAATCAGCCCCAGCATTTT.

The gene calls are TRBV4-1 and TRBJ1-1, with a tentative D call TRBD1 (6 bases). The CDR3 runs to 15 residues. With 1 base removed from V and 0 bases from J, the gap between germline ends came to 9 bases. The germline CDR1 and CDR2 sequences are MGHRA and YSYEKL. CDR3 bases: TGCGCCAGCAGCCAAGCCTGGACAGTGAACACTGAAGCTTTCTTT. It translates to CASSQAWTVNTEAFF.

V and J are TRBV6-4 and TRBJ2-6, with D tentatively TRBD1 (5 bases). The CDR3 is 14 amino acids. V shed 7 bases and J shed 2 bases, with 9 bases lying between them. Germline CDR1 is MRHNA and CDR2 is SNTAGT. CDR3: CASTREAGANVLTF. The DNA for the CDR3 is TGTGCCAGCACCAGGGAAGCTGGGGCCAACGTCCTGACTTTC.

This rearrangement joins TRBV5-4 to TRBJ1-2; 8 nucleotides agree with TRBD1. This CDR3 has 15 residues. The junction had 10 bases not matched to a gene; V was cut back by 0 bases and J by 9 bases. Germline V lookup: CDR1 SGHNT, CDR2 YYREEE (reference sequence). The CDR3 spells CASSLDGIGQGSYTF. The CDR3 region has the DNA TGTGCCAGCAGCTTGGATGGGATAGGACAGGGTAGCTACACCTTC.

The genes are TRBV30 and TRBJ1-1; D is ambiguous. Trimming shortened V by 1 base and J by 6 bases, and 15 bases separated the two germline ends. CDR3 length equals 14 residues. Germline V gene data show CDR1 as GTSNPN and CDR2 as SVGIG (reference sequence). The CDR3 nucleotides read TGTGCCTGGAGTGCCCAACCTCTAGAAGCTGAAGCTTTCTTT. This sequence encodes CAWSAQPLEAEAFF.

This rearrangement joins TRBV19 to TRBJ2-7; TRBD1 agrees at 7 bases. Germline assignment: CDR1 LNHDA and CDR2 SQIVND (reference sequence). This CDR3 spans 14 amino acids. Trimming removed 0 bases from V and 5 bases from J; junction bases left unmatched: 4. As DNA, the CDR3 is TGTGCCAGTAGTATAGATCGGGACAGACACGAGCAGTACTTC. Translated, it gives CASSIDRDRHEQYF.

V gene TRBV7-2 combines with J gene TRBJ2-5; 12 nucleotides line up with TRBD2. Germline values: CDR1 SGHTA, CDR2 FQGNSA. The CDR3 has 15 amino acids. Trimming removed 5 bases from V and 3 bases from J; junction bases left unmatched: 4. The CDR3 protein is CASSPGLAGKETQYF. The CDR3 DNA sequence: TGTGCCAGCAGCCCAGGACTAGCGGGGAAAGAGACCCAGTACTTC.

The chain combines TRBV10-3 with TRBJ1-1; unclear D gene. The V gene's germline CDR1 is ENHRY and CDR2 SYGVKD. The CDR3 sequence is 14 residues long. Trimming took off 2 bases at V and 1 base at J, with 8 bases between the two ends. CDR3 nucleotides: TGTGCCATCAGTGAGGGTCCGGGGAACACTGAAGCTTTCTTT. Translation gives CAISEGPGNTEAFF.